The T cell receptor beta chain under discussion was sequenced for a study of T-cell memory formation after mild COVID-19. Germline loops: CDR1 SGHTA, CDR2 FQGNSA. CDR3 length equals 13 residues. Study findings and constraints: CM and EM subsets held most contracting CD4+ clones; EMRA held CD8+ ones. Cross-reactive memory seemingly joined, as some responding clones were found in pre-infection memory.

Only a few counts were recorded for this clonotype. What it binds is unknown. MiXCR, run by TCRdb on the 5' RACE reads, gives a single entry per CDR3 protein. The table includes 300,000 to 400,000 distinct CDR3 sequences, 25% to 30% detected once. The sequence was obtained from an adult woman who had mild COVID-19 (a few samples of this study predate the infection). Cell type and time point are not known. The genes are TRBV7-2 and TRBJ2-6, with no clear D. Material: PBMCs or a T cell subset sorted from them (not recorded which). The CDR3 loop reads CALRVSGANVLTF. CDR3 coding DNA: TGTGCTCTACGGGTCTCTGGGGCCAACGTCCTGACTTTC.